This T cell receptor (beta chain) emerged from a study of cytotoxic CD8 clonotypes in ibrutinib-treated CLL. CDR1 MDHEN and CDR2 SYDVKM come from the germline V gene. The junction had 5 bases not matched to a gene; V was cut back by 4 bases and J by 5 bases. The CDR3 extends over 16 amino acids. This clone was seen only a few times. Its target is unknown. Study-wide results and limits: The times at which samples were taken varied between sustained-remission and progressing patients. Clonality rose at ibrutinib response and fell back toward baseline at progression.

This table comes from immunoSEQ multiplex PCR, and its TCRdb copy is limited to in-frame clones, with some not included. The data hold about 39,000 clones, with approximately 67% observed a single time. The chain joins TRBV28 to TRBJ2-3; 14 positions agree with TRBD2. This receptor was identified in a human donor with chronic lymphocytic leukemia. The sample consisted of PBMCs, taken at disease progression, from a patient treated with ibrutinib. The CDR3 spells CASSSRLAGGIDTQYF. The CDR3 DNA reads as TGTGCCAGCAGTTCGAGACTAGCGGGAGGGATAGATACGCAGTATTTT.